This entry lists 11 T cell receptor beta chains sequenced from one sample in a study of T cell repertoires in cytomegalovirus infection. TCRdb passed the reads through MiXCR, listing each CDR3 protein once. The table records roughly 500,000 distinct CDR3 sequences, around 35% of them present only once. Their cognate antigens are unknown. The starting material was cultured PBMCs, obtained from culture after CMV antigen stimulation. The receptors originated from a human donor in good health (CMV status not recorded). Some clones in this sample may be carry-over from other donors' samples.

In its sample, this clonotype was seen a few times. This chain links TRBV7-2 with TRBJ2-4; tentative D call: TRBD1 (6 bases). V was trimmed by 5 bases and J by 5 bases, leaving 13 bases between them. This CDR3 is 14 amino acids long. From germline, CDR1 is SGHTA and CDR2 FQGNSA. The CDR3 spells CASSLRQDENIQYF. Here the CDR3 DNA reads TGTGCCAGCAGCCTGCGACAGGATGAAAACATTCAGTACTTC.

This clonotype showed up just a few times. The chain uses TRBV4-3 and TRBJ2-2; unclear D gene. The germline gives CDR1 LGHNA, CDR2 YSLEER. Trimming stripped 2 bases from V and 7 bases from J, with 11 bases between. The CDR3 covers 14 residues. The CDR3 region is CASSQSRTGGELFF. CDR3 in DNA: TGCGCCAGCAGCCAATCCCGAACGGGCGGGGAGCTGTTTTTT.

This clonotype was detected a few times. This chain connects TRBV7-2 to TRBJ1-3, with 7 bases lining up with TRBD1. V lost 3 bases, J lost 0 bases, and 8 bases stayed unmatched. The CDR3 sequence is 17 residues long. Germline CDR1 reads SGHTA; CDR2 reads FQGNSA. The CDR3 reads CASSFQRTGVSGNTIYF. Written as DNA, the CDR3 is TGTGCCAGCAGCTTTCAAAGGACAGGAGTCTCTGGAAACACCATATATTTT. Full variable domain (outside the CDR3, taken from reference TRBV7-2 and TRBJ1-3): GAGVSQSPSNKVTEKGKDVELRCDPISGHTALYWYRQSLGQGLEFLIYFQGNSAPDKSGLPSDRFSAERTGGSVSTLTIQRTQQEDSAVYLCASSFQRTGVSGNTIYFGEGSWLTVV.

Only a few counts were recorded for this clonotype. The J gene is TRBJ1-2, the V gene TRBV7-9; D gene uncertain. The V end was cut by 1 base, the J end by 8 bases, with 11 bases between. Germline V gives CDR1 SEHNR, CDR2 FQNEAQ (reference sequence). This CDR3 region has 13 residues. The CDR3 DNA reads as TGTGCCAGCAGCTTAGAATTGGGCCGAGGCTACACCTTC. Amino acids: CASSLELGRGYTF.

The CDR3, as DNA: TGTGCCAGCAACCCACTCAGGACCAACCTAGGCAATGAGCAGTTCTTC. This gives the protein CASNPLRTNLGNEQFF. The V call is TRBV7-9, the J call TRBJ2-1; D remains unclear. From germline, CDR1 is SEHNR and CDR2 FQNEAQ (reference sequence). Trimming removed 7 bases at V and 6 bases at J, with 22 bases between. The CDR3 covers 16 residues.

The chain has TRBV19 and TRBJ1-1, with D unclear. The CDR3 contains 13 residues. The germline V gene encodes CDR1 LNHDA and CDR2 SQIVND (reference sequence). The V end was cut by 2 bases, the J end by 6 bases, with 10 bases between. The CDR3 loop reads CASSIRGYAEAFF. DNA for the CDR3: TGTGCCAGTAGTATACGAGGATACGCTGAAGCTTTCTTT.

The chain uses TRBV7-8 and TRBJ2-1; 11 bases match TRBD2. The V gene end was trimmed by 2 bases and the J gene end by 4 bases; junction bases not matched to a gene: 4. The V gene's germline CDR1 is SGHVS and CDR2 FQNEAQ. The CDR3 has 16 residues. The CDR3 DNA is TGTGCCAGCAGCTTAATGCTAGCGGGAGGATACAATGAGCAGTTCTTC. Protein: CASSLMLAGGYNEQFF.

The chain combines TRBV7-9 with TRBJ1-5; TRBD1 matches at 8 bases. The CDR3 totals 14 residues. From germline, CDR1 is SEHNR and CDR2 FQNEAQ (reference sequence). Unmatched junction bases numbered 7, after V lost 5 bases and J lost 7 bases. The CDR3 nucleotides read TGTGCCAGCAGCGAGGACAGGGTTGGACAGCCCCAGCATTTT. Translation: CASSEDRVGQPQHF.

This rearrangement joins TRBV5-4 to TRBJ1-3; D call uncertain. This CDR3 contains 15 residues. Trimming removed 0 bases from V and 9 bases from J, with 16 bases in between. Germline CDR1 SGHNT, CDR2 YYREEE (reference sequence). The CDR3 here is CASSLDTGRLGTIYF. In DNA form, the CDR3 reads TGTGCCAGCAGCTTGGATACTGGAAGGCTGGGCACCATATATTTT.

The chain links TRBV11-2 to TRBJ2-7; 7 bases fit TRBD2. In germline, CDR1 is SGHAT, CDR2 FQNNGV. The junction had 3 bases not matched to a gene; V was cut back by 1 base and J by 0 bases. This CDR3 comprises 15 residues. The chain's CDR3 is CASSLVGGSSYEQYV. As DNA, the CDR3 is TGTGCCAGCAGCTTAGTGGGGGGGAGCTCCTACGAGCAGTACGTC.

The chain employs TRBV9 and TRBJ1-4; unclear D gene. The V gene lost 0 bases and the J gene lost 0 bases, with 3 bases spanning the gap. CDR1 is SGDLS, CDR2 YYNGEE, per germline. CDR3 length: 14 residues. CDR3 DNA sequence: TGTGCCAGCAGCGTAGCTGCAACTAATGAAAAACTGTTTTTT. This gives the protein CASSVAATNEKLFF.